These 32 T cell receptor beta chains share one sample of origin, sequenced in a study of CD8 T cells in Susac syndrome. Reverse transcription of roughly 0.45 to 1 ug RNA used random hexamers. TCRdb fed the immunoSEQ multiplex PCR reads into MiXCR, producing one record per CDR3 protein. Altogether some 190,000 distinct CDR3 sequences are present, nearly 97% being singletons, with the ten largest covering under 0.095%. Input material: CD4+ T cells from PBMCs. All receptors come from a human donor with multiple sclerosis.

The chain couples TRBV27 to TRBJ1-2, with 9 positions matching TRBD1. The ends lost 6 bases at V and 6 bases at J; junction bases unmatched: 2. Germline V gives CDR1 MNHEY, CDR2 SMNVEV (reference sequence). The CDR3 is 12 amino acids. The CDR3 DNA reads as TGTGCCAGCAGGGGGGACAGGGATGGCTACACCTTC. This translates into CASRGDRDGYTF.

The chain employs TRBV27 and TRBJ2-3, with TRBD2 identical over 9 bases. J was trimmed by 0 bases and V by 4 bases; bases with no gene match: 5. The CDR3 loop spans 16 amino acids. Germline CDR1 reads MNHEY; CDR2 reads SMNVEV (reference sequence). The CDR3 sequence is CASSSILAGSTDTQYF. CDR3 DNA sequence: TGTGCCAGCAGTTCGATTCTAGCGGGGAGCACAGATACGCAGTATTTT.

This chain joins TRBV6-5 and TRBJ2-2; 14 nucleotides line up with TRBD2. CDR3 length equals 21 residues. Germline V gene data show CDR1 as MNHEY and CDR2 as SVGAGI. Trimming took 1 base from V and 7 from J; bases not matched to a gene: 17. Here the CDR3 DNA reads TGTGCCAGCAGTTACTGGCTGGGGACTAGCGGGGGCCCCCGATGGGACGGGGAGCTGTTTTTT. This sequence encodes CASSYWLGTSGGPRWDGELFF.

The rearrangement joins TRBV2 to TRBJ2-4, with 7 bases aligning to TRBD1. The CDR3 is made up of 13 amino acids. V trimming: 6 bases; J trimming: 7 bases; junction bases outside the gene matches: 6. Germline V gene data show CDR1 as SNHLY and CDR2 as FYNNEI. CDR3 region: CASSNRGVNIQYF. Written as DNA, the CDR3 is TGTGCCAGCAGCAACAGGGGAGTGAACATTCAGTACTTC.

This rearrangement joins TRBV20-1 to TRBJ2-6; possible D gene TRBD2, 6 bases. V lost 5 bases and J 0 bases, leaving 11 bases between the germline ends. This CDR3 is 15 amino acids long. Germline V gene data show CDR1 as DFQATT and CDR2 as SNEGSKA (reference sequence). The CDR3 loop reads CSAAAGYSGANVLTF. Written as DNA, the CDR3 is TGCAGTGCTGCCGCGGGGTACTCTGGGGCCAACGTCCTGACTTTC.

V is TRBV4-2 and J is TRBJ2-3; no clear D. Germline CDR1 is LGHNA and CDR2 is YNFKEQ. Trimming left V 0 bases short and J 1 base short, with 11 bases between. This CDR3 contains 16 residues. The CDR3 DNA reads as TGTGCCAGCAGCCAAGAAGTGGGATGGGGCACAGATACGCAGTATTTT. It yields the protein CASSQEVGWGTDTQYF.

CDR3 coding DNA: TGCAGTGCTCGCGGGGGGCAGGGGGCGAGTGGCTACACCTTC. Its protein is CSARGGQGASGYTF. The rearrangement joins TRBV20-1 to TRBJ1-2; 8 bases agree with TRBD1. There are 14 residues in the CDR3. Germline V CDR1 and CDR2: DFQATT, SNEGSKA (reference sequence). The ends lost 5 bases at V and 7 bases at J; junction bases unmatched: 12.

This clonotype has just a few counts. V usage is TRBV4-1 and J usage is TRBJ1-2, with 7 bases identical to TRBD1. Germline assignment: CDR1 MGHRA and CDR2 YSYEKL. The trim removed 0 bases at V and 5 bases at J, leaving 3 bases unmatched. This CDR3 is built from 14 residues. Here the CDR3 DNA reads TGCGCCAGCAGCCAAGATCCAGGGGGGTATGGCTACACCTTC. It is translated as CASSQDPGGYGYTF.

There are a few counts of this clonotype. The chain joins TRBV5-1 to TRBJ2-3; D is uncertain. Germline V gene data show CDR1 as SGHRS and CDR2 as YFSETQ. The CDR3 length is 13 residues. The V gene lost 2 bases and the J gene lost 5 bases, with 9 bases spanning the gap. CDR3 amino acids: CASSFWGRDTQYF. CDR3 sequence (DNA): TGCGCCAGCAGCTTCTGGGGAAGAGATACGCAGTATTTT.

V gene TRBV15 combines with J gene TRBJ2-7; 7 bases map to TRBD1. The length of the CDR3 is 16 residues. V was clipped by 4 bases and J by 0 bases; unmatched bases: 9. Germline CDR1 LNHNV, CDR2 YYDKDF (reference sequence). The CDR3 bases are TGTGCCACCAGCACCGGAGACGGGACAGCCTCCTACGAGCAGTACTTC. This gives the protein CATSTGDGTASYEQYF.

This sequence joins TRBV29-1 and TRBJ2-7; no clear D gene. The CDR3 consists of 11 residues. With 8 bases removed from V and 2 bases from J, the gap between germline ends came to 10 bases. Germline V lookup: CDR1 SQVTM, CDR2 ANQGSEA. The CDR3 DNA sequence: TGCAGCTCTAGGGATACCTACGAGCAGTACTTC. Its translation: CSSRDTYEQYF.

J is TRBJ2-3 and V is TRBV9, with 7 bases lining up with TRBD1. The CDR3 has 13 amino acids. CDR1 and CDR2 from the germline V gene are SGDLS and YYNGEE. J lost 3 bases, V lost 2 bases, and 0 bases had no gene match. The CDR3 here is CASSVRGTDTQYF. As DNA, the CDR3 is TGTGCCAGCAGCGTCAGGGGGACAGATACGCAGTATTTT.

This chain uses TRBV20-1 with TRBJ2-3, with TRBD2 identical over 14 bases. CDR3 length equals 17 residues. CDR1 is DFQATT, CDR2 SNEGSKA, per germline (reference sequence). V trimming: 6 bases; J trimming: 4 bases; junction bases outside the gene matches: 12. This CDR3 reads CSATPRGLAGGSDTQYF. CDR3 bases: TGCAGTGCAACCCCCCGAGGACTAGCGGGGGGATCAGATACGCAGTATTTT.

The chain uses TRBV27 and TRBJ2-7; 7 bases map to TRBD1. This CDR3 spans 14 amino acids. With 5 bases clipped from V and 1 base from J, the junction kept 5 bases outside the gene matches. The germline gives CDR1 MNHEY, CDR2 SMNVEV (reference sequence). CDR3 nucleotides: TGTGCCAGCAGTATAGGGGGACAGTCCTACGAGCAGTACTTC. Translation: CASSIGGQSYEQYF.

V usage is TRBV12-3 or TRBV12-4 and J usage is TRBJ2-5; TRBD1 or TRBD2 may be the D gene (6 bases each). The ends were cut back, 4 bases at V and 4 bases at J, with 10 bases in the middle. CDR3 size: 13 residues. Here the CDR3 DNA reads TGTGCCAGCAGTTCGAGGGGGGCAGAGACCCAGTACTTC. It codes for CASSSRGAETQYF.

The CDR3 region is CASSLGFTLTGELFF. For the CDR3, the DNA is TGTGCCAGCAGCTTAGGGTTCACTCTCACCGGGGAGCTGTTTTTT. The chain is built from TRBV13 and TRBJ2-2; no reliable D call. Germline V CDR1 and CDR2: PRHDT, FYEKMQ (reference sequence). The CDR3 consists of 15 residues. V lost 0 bases, J lost 4 bases, and 9 bases lay in between.

DNA of the CDR3: TGCAGCGTTTTCACAGGGGGCGCGGGTGAAAAACTGTTTTTT. Protein: CSVFTGGAGEKLFF. This chain joins TRBV29-1 and TRBJ1-4; 9 bases fit TRBD1. The CDR3 is made up of 14 amino acids. Germline CDR1 SQVTM, CDR2 ANQGSEA. Trimming took 5 bases from V and 7 from J; bases not matched to a gene: 8. Complete variable domain (other parts from reference TRBV29-1 and TRBJ1-4): SAVISQKPSRDICQRGTSLTIQCQVDSQVTMMFWYRQQPGQSLTLIATANQGSEATYESGFVIDKFPISRPNLTFSTLTVSNMSPEDSSIYLCSVFTGGAGEKLFFGSGTQLSVL.

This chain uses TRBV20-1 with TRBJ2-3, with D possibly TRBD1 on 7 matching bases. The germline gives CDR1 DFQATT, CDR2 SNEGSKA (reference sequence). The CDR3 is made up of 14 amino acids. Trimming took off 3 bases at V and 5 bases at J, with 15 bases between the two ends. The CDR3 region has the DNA TGCAGTGCTAGGTCTTCAGGGGGAGGAGATACGCAGTATTTT. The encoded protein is CSARSSGGGDTQYF.

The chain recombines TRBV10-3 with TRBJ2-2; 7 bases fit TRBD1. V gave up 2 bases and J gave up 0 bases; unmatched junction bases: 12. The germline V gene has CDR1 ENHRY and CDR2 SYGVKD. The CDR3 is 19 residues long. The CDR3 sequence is CAISEPRTGLAANTGELFF. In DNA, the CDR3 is TGTGCCATCAGTGAGCCCAGGACAGGACTTGCCGCGAACACCGGGGAGCTGTTTTTT.

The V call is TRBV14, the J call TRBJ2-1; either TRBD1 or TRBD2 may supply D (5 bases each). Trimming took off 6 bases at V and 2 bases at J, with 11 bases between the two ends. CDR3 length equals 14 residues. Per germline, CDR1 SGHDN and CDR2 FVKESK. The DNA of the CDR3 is TGTGCCAGCAGAGGGACCTACGCCTACAATGAGCAGTTCTTC. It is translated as CASRGTYAYNEQFF.

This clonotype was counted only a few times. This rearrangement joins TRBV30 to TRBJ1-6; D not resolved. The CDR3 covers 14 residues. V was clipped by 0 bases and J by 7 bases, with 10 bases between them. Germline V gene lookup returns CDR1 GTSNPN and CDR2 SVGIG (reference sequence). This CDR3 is CAWSVSLPNSPLHF. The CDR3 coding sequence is TGTGCCTGGAGTGTGAGCTTACCCAATTCACCCCTCCACTTT.

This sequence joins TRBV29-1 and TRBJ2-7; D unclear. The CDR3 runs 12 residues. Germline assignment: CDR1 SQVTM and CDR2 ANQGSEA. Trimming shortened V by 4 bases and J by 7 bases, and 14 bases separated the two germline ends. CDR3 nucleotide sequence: TGCAGCGTTGGGGCTCCCTTCCGGGAGCAGTACTTC. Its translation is CSVGAPFREQYF.

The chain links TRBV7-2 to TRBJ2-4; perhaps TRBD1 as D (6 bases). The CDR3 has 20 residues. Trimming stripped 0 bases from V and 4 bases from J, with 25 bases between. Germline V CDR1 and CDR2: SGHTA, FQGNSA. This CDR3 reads CASSLAAREQGFGRKNIQYF. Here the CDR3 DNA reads TGTGCCAGCAGCTTAGCGGCGAGGGAACAGGGTTTTGGAAGGAAAAACATTCAGTACTTC.

This CDR3 is CSARRRFSGANVLTF. The CDR3 region has the DNA TGCAGTGCAAGACGACGGTTCTCTGGGGCCAACGTCCTGACTTTC. J is TRBJ2-6 and V is TRBV20-1; D not resolved. The CDR3 is 15 residues long. V dropped 6 bases and J dropped 0 bases, with 12 bases sitting between them. In germline, CDR1 is DFQATT, CDR2 SNEGSKA (reference sequence).

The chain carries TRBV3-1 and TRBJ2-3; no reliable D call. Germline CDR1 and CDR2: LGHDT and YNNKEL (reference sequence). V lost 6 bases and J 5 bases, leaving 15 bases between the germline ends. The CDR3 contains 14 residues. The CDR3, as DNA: TGTGCCAGCAGTCCCAACTTGGGTGGAGATACGCAGTATTTT. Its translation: CASSPNLGGDTQYF.

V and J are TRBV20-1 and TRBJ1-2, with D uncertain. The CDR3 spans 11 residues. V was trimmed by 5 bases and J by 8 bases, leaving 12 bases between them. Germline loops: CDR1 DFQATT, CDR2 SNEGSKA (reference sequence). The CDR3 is CSAARLDGYTF. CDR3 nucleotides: TGCAGTGCTGCTAGGTTGGACGGCTACACCTTC.

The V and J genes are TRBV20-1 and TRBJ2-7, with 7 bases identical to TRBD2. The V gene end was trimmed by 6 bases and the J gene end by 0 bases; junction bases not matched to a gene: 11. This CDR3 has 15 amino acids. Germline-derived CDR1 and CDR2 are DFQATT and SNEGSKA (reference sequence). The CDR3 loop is CSAPRSPGGSYEQYF. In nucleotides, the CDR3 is TGCAGTGCACCCAGGAGTCCGGGGGGCTCCTACGAGCAGTACTTC.

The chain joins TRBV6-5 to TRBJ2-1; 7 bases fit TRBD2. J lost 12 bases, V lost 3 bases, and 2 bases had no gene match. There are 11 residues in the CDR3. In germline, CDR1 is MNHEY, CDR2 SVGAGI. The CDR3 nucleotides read TGTGCCAGCAGTTATGGGGAGGGGCAGTTCTTC. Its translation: CASSYGEGQFF.

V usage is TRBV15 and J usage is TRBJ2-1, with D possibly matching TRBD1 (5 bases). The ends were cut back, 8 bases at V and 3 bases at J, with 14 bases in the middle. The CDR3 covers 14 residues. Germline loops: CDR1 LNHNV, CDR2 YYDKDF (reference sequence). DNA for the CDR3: TGTGCCACCTCCGAGACAGACAGCTACAATGAGCAGTTCTTC. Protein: CATSETDSYNEQFF.

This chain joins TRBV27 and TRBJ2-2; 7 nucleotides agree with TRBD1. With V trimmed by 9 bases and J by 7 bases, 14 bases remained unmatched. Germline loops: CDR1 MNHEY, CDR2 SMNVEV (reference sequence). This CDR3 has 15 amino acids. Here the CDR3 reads CASTKRTGWGGELFF. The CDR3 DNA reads TGTGCCAGTACTAAGAGGACAGGTTGGGGCGGGGAGCTGTTTTTT.

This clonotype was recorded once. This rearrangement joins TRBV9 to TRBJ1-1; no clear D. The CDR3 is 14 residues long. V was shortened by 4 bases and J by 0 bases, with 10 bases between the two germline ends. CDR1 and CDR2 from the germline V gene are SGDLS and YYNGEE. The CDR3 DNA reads TGTGCCAGCAGCAAAAGGAACTTGAACACTGAAGCTTTCTTT. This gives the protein CASSKRNLNTEAFF. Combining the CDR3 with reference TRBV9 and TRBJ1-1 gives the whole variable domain DSGVTQTPKHLITATGQRVTLRCSPRSGDLSVYWYQQSLDQGLQFLIQYYNGEERAKGNILERFSAQQFPDLHSELNLSSLELGDSALYFCASSKRNLNTEAFFGQGTRLTVV.

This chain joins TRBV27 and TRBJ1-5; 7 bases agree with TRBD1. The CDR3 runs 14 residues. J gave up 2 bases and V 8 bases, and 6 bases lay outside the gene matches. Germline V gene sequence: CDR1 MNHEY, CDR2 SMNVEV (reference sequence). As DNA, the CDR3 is TGTGCCAGCGGCCCTGGGACAGGCAATCAGCCCCAGCATTTT. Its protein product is CASGPGTGNQPQHF.